The sequence of this T cell receptor (beta chain) was determined in a study of human T cells and chemical hapten exposure. Study-wide points: After DPC sensitization, TCRs above 1 in 1000 frequency showed no change.

TCRdb passed the RACE reads through MiXCR, listing each CDR3 protein once. The data contain approximately 260,000 distinct CDR3 sequences, about 8.1% of them singletons. Trimming pared 4 bases from V and 3 bases from J, leaving 14 bases between. The germline gives CDR1 SGDLS, CDR2 YYNGEE. The CDR3 is made up of 14 amino acids. Sample time point: pre-sensitization, week 0. Indicated treatment: therapeutic diphenylcyclopropenone sensitization with weekly scalp DPC. Each patch-test visit's blood sample preceded patch application. Each donor was an alopecia patient between 18 and 70 years of age who qualified for DPC. Details on this clonotype: Its antigen is as yet unknown.

The rearrangement uses TRBV9 and TRBJ2-7; TRBD1 or TRBD2 may be the D gene (5 bases each). The sample consisted of whole blood, taken in connection with sensitization to the hapten diphenylcyclopropenone (DPC). The receptor comes from a middle-aged woman with alopecia areata. Some clones in this sample may be carry-over from other donors' samples. This CDR3 is CASSLGLGDYEQYF. The CDR3 bases are TGTGCCAGCAGCCTAGGTTTGGGGGACTACGAGCAGTACTTC.